The 25 T cell receptor beta chains given below trace back to one sample, sequenced in a study of control samples from healthy donors and cancer patients (dated by TCRdb to the early 2020s). Library preparation was by the immunoSEQ multiplex PCR assay. Not all clones reach the TCRdb copy of this immuneACCESS table, which keeps in-frame sequences only. Checked studies attribute under half of the gap to unresolved V genes and leave the rest unexplained. Recorded for this sample are fewer than 95,000 clones; approximately 80% of them occurred a single time. The ten biggest clones cover roughly 18% of the sample. Sequencing was done on a sample of blood. All receptors derive from a man younger than 45 in good health.

This clone came up a few times. V and J are TRBV27 and TRBJ1-6; weak D call: TRBD1 (6 bases). The germline V gene encodes CDR1 MNHEY and CDR2 SMNVEV (reference sequence). The CDR3 spans 15 residues. V was cut by 5 bases and J by 10 bases, with 18 bases left in between. The CDR3 DNA reads as TGTGCCAGCAGTCGGAATGGGGGCGGTGGGTCACCCCTCCACTTT. This gives the protein CASSRNGGGGSPLHF.

The chain joins TRBV5-6 to TRBJ1-1, with a weak D call TRBD1 (6 bases). CDR1 and CDR2 (germline): SGHDT, YYEEEE. This CDR3 contains 16 residues. V lost 0 bases and J 6 bases, leaving 18 bases between the germline ends. CDR3 DNA sequence: TGTGCCAGCAGCTTGGAGCCTCAGGGGTTTAGGGCTGAAGCTTTCTTT. Translation: CASSLEPQGFRAEAFF.

This CDR3 is CASSQTSGTSGGYEQYF. CDR3 nucleotide sequence: TGTGCCAGCAGCCAAACTTCCGGGACTAGCGGGGGGTATGAGCAGTACTTC. The chain carries TRBV3-1 (or the pseudogene TRBV3-2) and TRBJ2-7, with 15 bases that match TRBD2. Germline CDR1 reads LGHDT; CDR2 reads YNNKEL (reference sequence). The CDR3 extends over 17 amino acids. The ends lost 2 bases at V and 7 bases at J; junction bases unmatched: 9.

This clone was seen a few times. The rearrangement links TRBV5-1 to TRBJ2-4; TRBD2 is a possible D gene (6 bases). The CDR3 is 15 amino acids. Germline CDR1 and CDR2: SGHRS and YFSETQ. Trimming took 4 bases from V and 8 from J, leaving 19 bases between them. DNA for the CDR3: TGCGCCAGCAGCCCCGGGAGTAGGAATGTAGACATTCAGTACTTC. Its translation: CASSPGSRNVDIQYF.

The gene calls are TRBV6-5 and TRBJ2-6; 7 bases line up with TRBD1. Germline CDR1 MNHEY, CDR2 SVGAGI. The CDR3 sequence is 12 residues long. The trim removed 6 bases at V and 18 bases at J, leaving 11 bases unmatched. The CDR3 region has the DNA TGTGCCAGCAGGCCCCTACGGACAGGTCCGACTTTC. Its translation is CASRPLRTGPTF.

J is TRBJ2-2 and V is TRBV2, with unresolved D. V was clipped by 2 bases and J by 5 bases, with 9 bases between them. This CDR3 comprises 14 residues. CDR1 is SNHLY and CDR2 is FYNNEI in the germline V gene. Here the CDR3 DNA reads TGTGCCAGCAGTGAAATTTCCCTAACCGGGGAGCTGTTTTTT. Translation: CASSEISLTGELFF. Full variable domain (rest looked up from reference TRBV2 and TRBJ2-2): EPEVTQTPSHQVTQMGQEVILRCVPISNHLYFYWYRQILGQKVEFLVSFYNNEISEKSEIFDDQFSVERPDGSNFTLKIRSTKLEDSAMYFCASSEISLTGELFFGEGSRLTVL.

The chain joins TRBV27 to TRBJ1-2; unclear D gene. CDR1 and CDR2 (germline): MNHEY, SMNVEV (reference sequence). Deletions cut 6 bases from V and 0 bases from J, with 8 bases between. This CDR3 is built from 13 residues. The CDR3 DNA reads TGTGCCAGCAGCCCCACACCTAACTATGGCTACACCTTC. Its translation: CASSPTPNYGYTF.

V gene TRBV5-1 combines with J gene TRBJ2-2; weak D call: TRBD2 (6 bases). The V and J ends lost 4 bases and 3 bases respectively, with 13 bases between them. The CDR3 loop spans 15 amino acids. Looked up from germline, CDR1 is SGHRS and CDR2 is YFSETQ. Written as DNA, the CDR3 is TGCGCCAGCAGCGGGGGGACGGGATACACCGGGGAGCTGTTTTTT. Translated: CASSGGTGYTGELFF.

The chain joins TRBV23-1 to TRBJ2-7, with D possibly TRBD1 on 5 matching bases. TRBV23-1 is known as an ORF, though its function is uncertain. This CDR3 spans 15 amino acids. V was trimmed by 8 bases and J by 3 bases, leaving 20 bases between them. CDR3 protein: CASGPTGLAIYEQYF. The CDR3 nucleotides are TGCGCCAGCGGCCCAACAGGTCTGGCTATCTACGAGCAGTACTTC.

The chain recombines TRBV18 with TRBJ1-6; D is unresolved. The CDR3 consists of 15 residues. Germline-derived CDR1 and CDR2 are KGHSH and LQKENI. V was pared by 1 base and J by 3 bases, with 7 bases between. CDR3 bases: TGTGCCAGCTCACCACGCAGGTTCTATAATTCACCCCTCCACTTT. Translating it yields CASSPRRFYNSPLHF. Combining the CDR3 with reference TRBV18 and TRBJ1-6 gives the whole variable domain NAGVMQNPRHLVRRRGQEARLRCSPMKGHSHVYWYRQLPEEGLKFMVYLQKENIIDESGMPKERFSAEFPKEGPSILRIQQVVRGDSAAYFCASSPRRFYNSPLHFGNGTRLTVT.

Here the CDR3 DNA reads TGTGCCAGTAGTATGTCGGGGGCACGTCTGGGCTACACCTTC. Residues: CASSMSGARLGYTF. This chain connects TRBV19 to TRBJ1-2, with D perhaps matching TRBD1 (6 bases). The CDR3 runs 14 residues. Germline V CDR1 and CDR2: LNHDA, SQIVND (reference sequence). Between the trimmed V and J ends, which lost 3 bases and 8 bases, there was a span of 16 bases.

The chain joins TRBV5-1 to TRBJ1-4; perhaps TRBD1 as D (6 bases). The CDR3 loop spans 14 amino acids. Germline CDR1 SGHRS, CDR2 YFSETQ. Trimming pared 4 bases from V and 8 bases from J, leaving 15 bases between. This chain's CDR3 is CASSPSGVSEKLFF. In nucleotides, the CDR3 is TGCGCCAGCAGCCCCTCAGGGGTAAGCGAAAAACTGTTTTTT. The full variable domain, completed using reference TRBV5-1 and TRBJ1-4, is KAGVTQTPRYLIKTRGQQVTLSCSPISGHRSVSWYQQTPGQGLQFLFEYFSETQRNKGNFPGRFSGRQFSNSRSEMNVSTLELGDSALYLCASSPSGVSEKLFFGSGTQLSVL.

This clone was seen once. CDR3 loop: CAWSVTGQYEQYF. DNA for the CDR3: TGTGCCTGGAGTGTAACGGGGCAGTACGAGCAGTACTTC. The chain joins TRBV30 to TRBJ2-7; D possibly matches TRBD1 or TRBD2 (5 bases each). Between the trimmed V and J ends, which lost 0 bases and 4 bases, there was a span of 10 bases. This CDR3 region has 13 residues. The germline CDR1 and CDR2 sequences are GTSNPN and SVGIG (reference sequence).

This chain connects TRBV5-1 to TRBJ2-7, with D perhaps being TRBD1 or TRBD2 (5 bases each). This CDR3 comprises 15 residues. V lost 0 bases and J 3 bases, leaving 13 bases between the germline ends. Germline V gene lookup returns CDR1 SGHRS and CDR2 YFSETQ. This CDR3 is CASSLGGVRVYEQYF. In DNA form, the CDR3 reads TGCGCCAGCAGCTTGGGAGGGGTGCGTGTCTACGAGCAGTACTTC.

This clone was seen ten or more times. The sample carries other DNA sequences with the same CDR3. V gene TRBV6-1 combines with J gene TRBJ2-7; no definite D call. The CDR3 loop spans 12 amino acids. Trimming took 2 bases from V and 3 from J, leaving 5 bases between them. Germline loops: CDR1 MNHNS, CDR2 SASEGT. The DNA of the CDR3 is TGTGCCAGCAGTGAACCCGGCTACGAGCAGTACTTC. It codes for CASSEPGYEQYF.

As regards this clone: At the DNA level, this CDR3 is encoded by other sequences in the same sample as well. CDR3 residues: CASSQGSYNSPLHF. The DNA for the CDR3 is TGTGCCAGCAGTCAGGGCTCCTATAATTCACCCCTCCACTTT. This rearrangement joins TRBV6-6 to TRBJ1-6; D perhaps matches TRBD1 (5 bases). This CDR3 spans 14 amino acids. Per germline, CDR1 MNHNY and CDR2 SVGAGI (reference sequence). The V gene lost 5 bases and the J gene lost 0 bases, with 5 bases spanning the gap.

This chain links TRBV19 with TRBJ2-2, with TRBD2 matching 9 bases. Germline lookup yields CDR1 LNHDA and CDR2 SQIVND (reference sequence). The CDR3 has 17 residues. J lost 3 bases, V lost 5 bases, and 10 bases had no gene match. The CDR3 DNA follows: TGTGCCAGTAGTCCTCAGAGCGGGGGGCCTCACACCGGGGAGCTGTTTTTT. This sequence encodes CASSPQSGGPHTGELFF.

This clone was recorded only once. The genes are TRBV25-1 and TRBJ1-6, with D unclear. Trimming cost V 5 bases and J 6 bases, with 14 bases left between them. From germline, CDR1 is MGHDK and CDR2 SYGVNS. The CDR3 spans 15 residues. DNA of the CDR3: TGTGCCAGCAGTCGTGGACGTAACCCTAATTCACCCCTCCACTTT. Protein: CASSRGRNPNSPLHF.

J is TRBJ1-2 and V is TRBV30; D unclear. This CDR3 region has 13 residues. The V and J ends lost 2 bases and 8 bases respectively, with 15 bases between them. Germline V lookup: CDR1 GTSNPN, CDR2 SVGIG (reference sequence). CDR3 coding DNA: TGTGCCTGGAGTCCCCGTGGATCGGTGGGCTACACCTTC. Translating gives CAWSPRGSVGYTF.

The rearrangement joins TRBV5-1 to TRBJ2-5; TRBD2 aligns across 10 bases. J lost 2 bases, V lost 5 bases, and 6 bases had no gene match. The CDR3 is 15 amino acids. Germline lookup yields CDR1 SGHRS and CDR2 YFSETQ. The CDR3 sequence: CASSSSGGFQETQYF. The CDR3 bases are TGCGCCAGCAGTTCTAGCGGGGGATTTCAAGAGACCCAGTACTTC.

The V call is TRBV27, the J call TRBJ2-7; perhaps TRBD2 as D (5 bases). Trimming removed 7 bases from V and 2 bases from J, with 12 bases in between. The CDR3 sequence is 13 residues long. The germline gives CDR1 MNHEY, CDR2 SMNVEV (reference sequence). This chain's CDR3 is CASKRSGTYEQYF. In DNA, the CDR3 is TGTGCCAGCAAAAGGTCCGGGACCTACGAGCAGTACTTC.

This chain uses TRBV19 with TRBJ1-5, with 10 bases lining up with TRBD1. Trimming at V came to 4 bases and at J to 2 bases, leaving 14 bases not matched to a gene. Germline V gene sequence: CDR1 LNHDA, CDR2 SQIVND (reference sequence). The CDR3 consists of 19 residues. In nucleotides, the CDR3 is TGTGCCAGTAGTACCCAATCCGGGACAGGGGTAGGCGGCAATCAGCCCCAGCATTTT. It is translated as CASSTQSGTGVGGNQPQHF.

In DNA, the CDR3 is TGTGCAAGTCGCCGAACCGGGGAGCTGTTTTTT. Residues: CASRRTGELFF. V is TRBV12-2 and J is TRBJ2-2. TRBV12-2 is designated a pseudogene. The CDR3 loop spans 11 amino acids.

This chain joins TRBV5-1 and TRBJ1-1; D ambiguous. Per germline, CDR1 SGHRS and CDR2 YFSETQ. The CDR3 is 14 residues long. V was shortened by 6 bases and J by 3 bases, with 15 bases between the two germline ends. The CDR3 here is CASTSTAGDTEAFF. CDR3 bases: TGCGCCAGCACCTCGACTGCAGGCGACACTGAAGCTTTCTTT.

The chain is built from TRBV2 and TRBJ1-2, with 7 bases identical to TRBD1. The length of the CDR3 is 14 residues. Germline V CDR1 and CDR2: SNHLY, FYNNEI. V was clipped by 5 bases and J by 4 bases; unmatched bases: 7. The CDR3 nucleotides are TGTGCCAGCAGTCAAATCGGACAGGTCTATGGCTACACCTTC. The encoded protein is CASSQIGQVYGYTF.